The rows below give T cell receptor beta chains drawn from one sample of a study of blood T cell repertoires in COVID-19. Method: immunoSEQ multiplex PCR; TCRdb's copy keeps in-frame clones and lacks some. The sample holds a few hundred thousand clones; around 87% are singletons and the top ten take about 15%. The sequenced sample consisted of PBMCs or T cells enriched from blood (not recorded which). The receptors derive from a man aged 30-40 years who had been exposed to COVID-19. The CDR3 runs from the conserved cysteine through the conserved F or W. Each record gives: J gene, clone size, V gene, D gene, CDR3 DNA, CDR3 protein. The D gene is left open where the match is weak. Expanded clones are given a class, and other clones once, few, many or no size at all.

TRBJ1-2	.	TRBV15	.	TGTGCCACCAGCAGTGAGCACTATGGCTACACCTTC	CATSSEHYGYTF
TRBJ2-5	.	TRBV3-1/TRBV3-2	TRBD2	TGTGCCAGCAGGCATAATCAGGGAGCGGGGGAGACCCAGTACTTC	CASRHNQGAGETQYF
TRBJ1-3	.	TRBV7-8	.	TGTGCCAGCAGCTTAACCCAGGGGTCTGGAAACACCATATATTTT	CASSLTQGSGNTIYF
TRBJ1-1	few	TRBV5-1	TRBD1	TGCGCCAGCAGCTCTGACAGGGACACTGAAGCTTTCTTT	CASSSDRDTEAFF
TRBJ2-3	.	TRBV9	TRBD2	TGTGCCAGCAGCACCCGACTAGCGGGGGGCTCTAGCACAGATACGCAGTATTTT	CASSTRLAGGSSTDTQYF
TRBJ2-1	.	TRBV6-5	TRBD2	TGTGCCAGCAGCCGTAGCGGGGCAGGCTACAATGAGCAGTTCTTC	CASSRSGAGYNEQFF
TRBJ2-1	.	TRBV27	.	TGTGCCAGCAGTAGAGTCTTGGGGACTCAGAGCTACAATGAGCAGTTCTTC	CASSRVLGTQSYNEQFF
TRBJ2-5	.	TRBV6-5	.	TGTGCCAGCAGTTACGGCTGGAGCCAAGAGACCCAGTACTTC	CASSYGWSQETQYF
TRBJ2-7	few	TRBV4-1	.	TGCGCCAGCAGCCAAGAGGGAGTCTACGAGCAGTACTTC	CASSQEGVYEQYF
TRBJ2-3	.	TRBV3-1/TRBV3-2	TRBD2	TGTGCCAGCAGCCAATTAACGGGGGGGCCAGATACGCAGTATTTT	CASSQLTGGPDTQYF
TRBJ2-2	.	TRBV6-5	TRBD2	TGTGCCAGCCTAAGCGGGGGGAACCCCACCGGGGAGCTGTTTTTT	CASLSGGNPTGELFF
TRBJ2-6	.	TRBV3-1/TRBV3-2	.	TGTGCCAGCAGCCAAGATACTTGGGCTTCAGGAGCCAACGTCCTGACTTTC	CASSQDTWASGANVLTF
TRBJ2-7	.	TRBV11-2	TRBD1	TGTGCCAGCACATTAGACAGGGCGGCCTACGAGCAGTACTTC	CASTLDRAAYEQYF
TRBJ1-1	.	TRBV2	TRBD1	TGTGCCAGCAGCTCGGGACAGTTTAACACTGAAGCTTTCTTT	CASSSGQFNTEAFF
TRBJ2-1	.	TRBV10-3	.	TGTGCCATCAAGGACTCTGTAGAAAGTGAGCAGTTCTTC	CAIKDSVESEQFF
TRBJ2-5	once	TRBV7-6	TRBD2	TGTGCCAGCAGCTTACCTAGCGGGCTTACAGGAGAGACCCAGTACTTC	CASSLPSGLTGETQYF
TRBJ2-7	.	TRBV6-2/TRBV6-3	.	TGTGCCAGCAGTAGCACCGGGACACCCTACGAGCAGTACTTC	CASSSTGTPYEQYF
TRBJ1-4	.	TRBV10-2	TRBD1	TGCGCCAGCAGTGGGAGGACAGGTGAAACTGAAAAACTGTTTTTT	CASSGRTGETEKLFF
TRBJ1-1	.	TRBV15	.	TGTGCCACCAGCAGAGGCCGGGGTTCGGACACTGAAGCTTTCTTT	CATSRGRGSDTEAFF
TRBJ1-5	.	TRBV21-1	.	TGTGCCAGCACCATCCTTGTGTTACCGGATCAGCCCCAGCATTTT	CASTILVLPDQPQHF
TRBJ2-6	once	TRBV5-1	.	TGCGCCAGCAGAACCGGCGGGCAGGTTGGTTCTGGGGCCAACGTCCTGACTTTC	CASRTGGQVGSGANVLTF
TRBJ1-1	.	TRBV7-9	TRBD1	TGTGCCAGCAGCTTAGGGGGACAGGGGAACACTGAAGCTTTCTTT	CASSLGGQGNTEAFF
TRBJ2-1	.	TRBV5-4	.	TGTGCCAGCAGTAAGTTTGGGGGGGGCCGGTGGGATGAGCAGTTCTTC	CASSKFGGGRWDEQFF
TRBJ2-3	.	TRBV5-1	.	TGCGCCAGCAGCCCCGGGACTAGCACAGATACGCAGTATTTT	CASSPGTSTDTQYF
TRBJ2-3	once	TRBV3-1/TRBV3-2	.	TGTGCCAGCAAGGGCGGGGTTAGCACAGATACGCAGTATTTT	CASKGGVSTDTQYF
TRBJ2-3	.	TRBV11-3	TRBD2	TGTGCCAGCAGCTACCAGGCGCGGGGGGGCTTAGATACGCAGTATTTT	CASSYQARGGLDTQYF
TRBJ1-1	.	TRBV19	.	TGTGCCAGTAGGGCGGTGGACACTGAAGCTTTCTTT	CASRAVDTEAFF
TRBJ1-5	.	TRBV7-6	.	TGTGCCAGCAGCTCCGGACAGCTAGATCAGCCCCAGCATTTT	CASSSGQLDQPQHF
TRBJ1-5	.	TRBV6-4	TRBD1	TGTGCCAGCAGTGAGGTCCAGGGGGCTGGTCAGCCCCAGCATTTT	CASSEVQGAGQPQHF
TRBJ1-5	.	TRBV19	TRBD1	TGTGCCAGCCGACAGGGGGCTGAATATAGCAATCAGCCCCAGCATTTT	CASRQGAEYSNQPQHF
TRBJ2-7	.	TRBV7-2	.	TGTGCCAGCAGCTCGCGGACACTAGCCGAGCAGTACTTC	CASSSRTLAEQYF
TRBJ2-7	.	TRBV27	.	TGTGCCAGCAGTTCCCGCAGCTCCTACGAGCAGTACTTC	CASSSRSSYEQYF
TRBJ2-4	.	TRBV2	TRBD1	TGTGCCAGCAGCCCCCGGACAGGACCAAACATTCAGTACTTC	CASSPRTGPNIQYF
TRBJ2-3	.	TRBV19	TRBD2	TGTGCCAGTAGTATAGACCTCCCCTCGGGGGGGGTCACAGATACGCAGTATTTT	CASSIDLPSGGVTDTQYF
TRBJ1-1	.	TRBV9	TRBD1	TGTGCCAGCAGCAAAACAGGGGGCGGAGAAGCTTTCTTT	CASSKTGGGEAFF
TRBJ2-2	few	TRBV15	.	TGTGCCACCAGCAGAGATCTCGGGAACACCGGGGAGCTGTTTTTT	CATSRDLGNTGELFF
TRBJ1-1	once	TRBV27	TRBD1	TGTGCCAGCGTTAAGTGGGCCGGGACAGAAGTATCCTTGAACACTGAAGCTTTCTTT	CASVKWAGTEVSLNTEAFF
TRBJ1-5	.	TRBV10-3	TRBD1	TGTGCCATCAGTGTTGGGGACAGTCAGCCCCAGCATTTT	CAISVGDSQPQHF
TRBJ1-4	.	TRBV25-1	.	TGTGCCAGCACGGGGGTGGCAACTAATGAAAAACTGTTTTTT	CASTGVATNEKLFF
TRBJ2-1	.	TRBV3-1/TRBV3-2	TRBD2	TGTGCCAGCAGCCCGGGACTAGCGGGGAGAGGCAATGAGCAGTTCTTC	CASSPGLAGRGNEQFF
TRBJ1-2	.	TRBV12-3/TRBV12-4	TRBD1	TGTGCCAGCAGTCCGACAGGGAACTATGGCTACACCTTC	CASSPTGNYGYTF
TRBJ2-2	.	TRBV18	TRBD1	TGTGCCAGCTCACCGTTGGGGCAGGGGGCCGACACCGGGGAGCTGTTTTTT	CASSPLGQGADTGELFF
TRBJ2-2	.	TRBV2	.	TGTGCCAGCAGTGAAGTTGATAGGAGGGTCGGGGAGCTGTTTTTT	CASSEVDRRVGELFF
TRBJ1-1	.	TRBV4-2	.	TGTGCCAGCAGCCAAGAGGCGGGGCTCGTCGGCACTGAAGCTTTCTTT	CASSQEAGLVGTEAFF
TRBJ2-5	.	TRBV5-1	.	TGCGCCAGCAGCGTAGGGAGGCAAGAGACCCAGTACTTC	CASSVGRQETQYF
TRBJ1-5	.	TRBV19	TRBD1	TGTGCCACTCGAGGACAGGGGGATCAGCCCCAGCATTTT	CATRGQGDQPQHF
TRBJ1-5	.	TRBV6-1	.	TGTGCCAGCAGTGACAGTTCGAATCAGCCCCAGCATTTT	CASSDSSNQPQHF
TRBJ2-2	few	TRBV7-3	.	TGTGCCAGCAGCTTAACCATCACCGGGGAGCTGTTTTTT	CASSLTITGELFF
TRBJ2-7	.	TRBV9	TRBD2	TGTGCCAGCAGCGTAGCCAGCGGGGGCTACGAGCAGTACTTC	CASSVASGGYEQYF
TRBJ2-5	.	TRBV19	.	TGTGCCAGTAGTATACGTCTTCAAGAGACCCAGTACTTC	CASSIRLQETQYF
TRBJ2-2	.	TRBV6-5	.	TGTGCCAGCAAAGGGACTTACTTGAACACCGGGGAGCTGTTTTTT	CASKGTYLNTGELFF
TRBJ1-1	.	TRBV2	.	TGTGCCAGCAGTACAGGGTGGACTGAAGCTTTCTTT	CASSTGWTEAFF
TRBJ2-1	.	TRBV19	.	TGTGCCAGTAGTATAGGGGCTAATGAGCAGTTCTTC	CASSIGANEQFF